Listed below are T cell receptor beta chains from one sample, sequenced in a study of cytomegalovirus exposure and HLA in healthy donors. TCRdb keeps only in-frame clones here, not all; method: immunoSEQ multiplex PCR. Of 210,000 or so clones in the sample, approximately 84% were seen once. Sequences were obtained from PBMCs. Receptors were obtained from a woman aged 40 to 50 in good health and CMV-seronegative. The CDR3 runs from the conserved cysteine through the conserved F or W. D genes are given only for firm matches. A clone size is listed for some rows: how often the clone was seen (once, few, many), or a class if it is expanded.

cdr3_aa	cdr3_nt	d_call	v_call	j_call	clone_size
CASSPTSGTDTQYF	TGTGCCAGCAGCCCGACTAGCGGCACAGATACGCAGTATTTT	TRBD2	TRBV4-2	TRBJ2-3	.
CASSLRQERNSPLHF	TGTGCCAGCAGTCTACGACAGGAGAGAAATTCACCCCTCCACTTT	.	TRBV27	TRBJ1-6	.
CASSQQGGRTYEQYF	TGTGCCAGCAGCCAGCAGGGGGGACGGACCTACGAGCAGTACTTC	.	TRBV13	TRBJ2-7	.
CASSPGGAADTQYF	TGTGCCAGCAGCCCCGGGGGGGCGGCAGATACGCAGTATTTT	TRBD2	TRBV7-9	TRBJ2-3	.
CASSFGQETQYF	TGTGCCAGCAGCTTCGGTCAAGAGACCCAGTACTTC	.	TRBV7-9	TRBJ2-5	.
CASSPQRQQETQYF	TGTGCCAGCAGCCCTCAGAGACAACAAGAGACCCAGTACTTC	.	TRBV4-2	TRBJ2-5	.
CASSQDVSGYGYTF	TGTGCCAGCAGCCAAGATGTTTCGGGCTATGGCTACACCTTC	.	TRBV14	TRBJ1-2	.
CAISGPGGFYNEQFF	TGTGCCATCAGTGGTCCAGGGGGCTTCTACAATGAGCAGTTCTTC	TRBD1	TRBV10-3	TRBJ2-1	once
CASSLAAGSNTEAFF	TGCGCCAGCAGCTTGGCCGCAGGGTCGAACACTGAAGCTTTCTTT	.	TRBV5-1	TRBJ1-1	.
CASSLVESSGELFF	TGCGCCAGCAGCTTGGTAGAGTCCTCCGGGGAGCTGTTTTTT	.	TRBV5-1	TRBJ2-2	few
CASSSMTGGYEQYF	TGTGCCAGCAGTTCTATGACAGGGGGTTACGAGCAGTACTTC	TRBD1	TRBV27	TRBJ2-7	.
CASSELGQKLGKQYF	TGTGCCAGCAGTGAACTCGGACAGAAATTGGGTAAGCAGTACTTC	.	TRBV2	TRBJ2-7	.
CASGQTPTNTEAFF	TGCGCCAGCGGACAGACCCCCACGAACACTGAAGCTTTCTTT	.	TRBV5-1	TRBJ1-1	once
CASSLGHTGKQFF	TGTGCCAGCAGCTTAGGACATACAGGGAAGCAGTTCTTC	.	TRBV7-8	TRBJ2-1	.
CASSLGGGASYNSPLHF	TGTGCCAGCAGCCTGGGGGGGGGCGCGAGTTATAATTCACCCCTCCACTTT	.	TRBV27	TRBJ1-6	.
CASSLETGSYNEQFF	TGCGCCAGCAGCTTGGAGACAGGGTCCTACAATGAGCAGTTCTTC	TRBD1	TRBV5-1	TRBJ2-1	.
CASRETSSYNEQFF	TGCGCCAGCAGAGAGACTAGTTCCTACAATGAGCAGTTCTTC	.	TRBV5-1	TRBJ2-1	.
CASSHKYEQYF	TGTGCCAGCAGCCACAAGTACGAGCAGTACTTC	.	TRBV6-6	TRBJ2-7	.
CASSVRGESPAEAFF	TGTGCCAGCAGCGTCCGAGGTGAGTCCCCCGCTGAAGCTTTCTTT	.	TRBV9	TRBJ1-1	.
CASSAPQANTQYF	TGTGCCAGCAGTGCTCCCCAGGCGAATACGCAGTATTTT	.	TRBV25-1	TRBJ2-3	.
CAWSVRGTSQFF	TGTGCCTGGAGTGTACGTGGTACTTCGCAGTTCTTC	.	TRBV30	TRBJ2-1	.
CASSPRGGHTGELFF	TGTGCCAGTAGTCCGCGGGGGGGCCACACCGGGGAGCTGTTTTTT	TRBD2	TRBV19	TRBJ2-2	.
CASSQGGRPYEQYF	TGTGCCAGCAGCCAAGGGGGGCGGCCCTACGAGCAGTACTTC	.	TRBV14	TRBJ2-7	few
CASSQEPRGDTEAFF	TGCGCCAGCAGCCAAGAACCCAGGGGCGACACTGAAGCTTTCTTT	.	TRBV4-3	TRBJ1-1	few
CASSQGGPESTDTQYF	TGTGCCAGCAGCCAAGGGGGCCCGGAGAGCACAGATACGCAGTATTTT	.	TRBV4-2	TRBJ2-3	.
CASSSRQGLGNTIYF	TGTGCCAGCAGCTCAAGACAGGGCCTGGGAAACACCATATATTTT	TRBD1	TRBV5-6	TRBJ1-3	few
CASSQFGGGLTDTQYF	TGCGCCAGCAGCCAATTCGGCGGGGGGCTCACAGATACGCAGTATTTT	TRBD2	TRBV4-3	TRBJ2-3	.
CASRTITGVATNEKLFF	TGTGCCAGCAGAACTATTACAGGGGTCGCAACTAATGAAAAACTGTTTTTT	TRBD1	TRBV28	TRBJ1-4	once
CASSDEMQGGTQYF	TGTGCCAGCAGTGATGAGATGCAAGGAGGTACGCAGTATTTT	.	TRBV25-1	TRBJ2-3	once
CAWSDTTGTGYTF	TGTGCCTGGAGCGACACAACAGGGACTGGCTACACCTTC	.	TRBV30	TRBJ1-2	.
CASKPTSVLEETQYF	TGCGCCAGCAAGCCGACTAGCGTCCTGGAAGAGACCCAGTACTTC	TRBD2	TRBV5-1	TRBJ2-5	.
CASSPSLAGGGDEQFF	TGTGCCAGCTCACCATCGCTAGCGGGGGGTGGGGATGAGCAGTTCTTC	TRBD2	TRBV18	TRBJ2-1	.
CASSLTGNNSPLHF	TGTGCCAGCAGCTTGACAGGAAATAATTCACCCCTCCACTTT	.	TRBV5-8	TRBJ1-6	.
CASSVRERDTEAFF	TGTGCCAGCAGTGTCAGGGAAAGGGACACTGAAGCTTTCTTT	.	TRBV6-1	TRBJ1-1	.
CAWSAGQGSYNEQFF	TGTGCCTGGAGTGCGGGACAGGGCTCCTACAATGAGCAGTTCTTC	TRBD1	TRBV30	TRBJ2-1	.
CASSLGPQGEGYEQYF	TGTGCCAGCAGCTTAGGTCCACAGGGGGAGGGTTACGAGCAGTACTTC	.	TRBV7-2	TRBJ2-7	few
CASSIGRGDTEAFF	TGTGCCAGTAGTATAGGCAGGGGAGACACTGAAGCTTTCTTT	.	TRBV19	TRBJ1-1	.
CASLGQGGDTEAFF	TGTGCCAGCCTCGGACAAGGGGGGGACACTGAAGCTTTCTTT	.	TRBV27	TRBJ1-1	.
CASSRDRVSSPLHF	TGTGCCAGCAGCCGGGACAGGGTCAGCTCACCCCTCCACTTT	TRBD1	TRBV7-2	TRBJ1-6	few
CASSRNNEQFF	TGTGCCAGCAGCAGAAACAATGAGCAGTTCTTC	.	TRBV2	TRBJ2-1	.
CASSFGQALGEQYF	TGTGCCAGCAGCTTTGGACAGGCCCTAGGAGAGCAGTACTTC	TRBD1	TRBV7-9	TRBJ2-7	.
CASSSDRGGNQPQHF	TGTGCCAGCAGTTCGGACAGGGGGGGGAATCAGCCCCAGCATTTT	TRBD1	TRBV2	TRBJ1-5	.
CASSIGTGALNTEAFF	TGTGCCAGTAGTATAGGGACAGGGGCATTGAACACTGAAGCTTTCTTT	TRBD1	TRBV19	TRBJ1-1	.
CASSLGANRYGYTF	TGTGCCAGCAGCTTAGGAGCCAATCGGTATGGCTACACCTTC	.	TRBV7-9	TRBJ1-2	.
CASGLVQARYNSPLHF	TGTGCTAGTGGTTTGGTACAGGCCCGCTATAATTCACCCCTCCACTTT	.	TRBV12-5	TRBJ1-6	.
CASSQEGLYGYTF	TGCGCCAGCAGCCAAGAGGGGCTCTATGGCTACACCTTC	.	TRBV4-3	TRBJ1-2	.
CASSLVQGMGQETQYF	TGTGCCAGCAGCTTGGTTCAGGGAATGGGGCAAGAGACCCAGTACTTC	.	TRBV5-5	TRBJ2-5	.
CASSLTGIGNTEAFF	TGTGCCAGCAGCCTGACAGGGATCGGGAACACTGAAGCTTTCTTT	TRBD1	TRBV28	TRBJ1-1	.
CAWSGGSCTQYF	TGTGCCTGGAGTGGTGGCAGTTGTACGCAGTATTTT	.	TRBV30	TRBJ2-3	.
CASSAETLILDTQYF	TGTGCCAGTAGTGCCGAGACACTCATTCTAGATACGCAGTATTTT	.	TRBV19	TRBJ2-3	.
CASSQVGGSGANVLTF	TGTGCCAGCAGCCAAGTCGGGGGCTCTGGGGCCAACGTCCTGACTTTC	.	TRBV16	TRBJ2-6	.
CASSMGLAGVVEQFF	TGTGCCAGTAGTATGGGACTAGCGGGGGTAGTTGAGCAGTTCTTC	TRBD2	TRBV19	TRBJ2-1	.
CASSLLRHLKSSYEQYF	TGTGCCAGCAGCTTGTTGAGGCACTTGAAAAGCTCCTACGAGCAGTACTTC	.	TRBV5-4	TRBJ2-7	.
CASSLTGGAPEAFF	TGTGCCAGCAGCCTGACAGGGGGCGCCCCTGAAGCTTTCTTT	TRBD1	TRBV28	TRBJ1-1	.
CASSTNSYNEQFF	TGTGCCAGCTCTACAAACTCCTACAATGAGCAGTTCTTC	.	TRBV18	TRBJ2-1	.